The T cell receptor (beta chain) described here comes from a study of blood T cell repertoires in COVID-19. Study background: Italy, Spain and the United States were the sources of the convalescent and acute COVID-19 samples. T cells, B-cell-depleted T cells, or PBMCs supplied cDNA or gDNA.

Study processing details: It was from reference gene primer amplification that nucleated cell counts were estimated. Clones were sequenced by immunoSEQ multiplex PCR, and TCRdb holds only the in-frame ones, with some missing. V and J calls plus clone size are reproduced from that table; the DNA served to infer D and trimming. This table has roughly 26,000 clones, less than 85% appearing once. Trimming removed 4 bases from V and 5 bases from J, with 12 bases in between. The germline CDR1 and CDR2 sequences are SEHNR and FQNEAQ (reference sequence). This CDR3 comprises 13 residues. The receptor was isolated from a human donor in a cohort sampled during active COVID-19. Sequencing was done on a sample of peripheral blood. The chain combines TRBV7-9 with TRBJ2-7; tentative D call: TRBD2 (5 bases). In nucleotides, the CDR3 is TGTGCCAGCAGCTCCGGGAAAAGTAACGAGCAGTACTTC. Its protein is CASSSGKSNEQYF.